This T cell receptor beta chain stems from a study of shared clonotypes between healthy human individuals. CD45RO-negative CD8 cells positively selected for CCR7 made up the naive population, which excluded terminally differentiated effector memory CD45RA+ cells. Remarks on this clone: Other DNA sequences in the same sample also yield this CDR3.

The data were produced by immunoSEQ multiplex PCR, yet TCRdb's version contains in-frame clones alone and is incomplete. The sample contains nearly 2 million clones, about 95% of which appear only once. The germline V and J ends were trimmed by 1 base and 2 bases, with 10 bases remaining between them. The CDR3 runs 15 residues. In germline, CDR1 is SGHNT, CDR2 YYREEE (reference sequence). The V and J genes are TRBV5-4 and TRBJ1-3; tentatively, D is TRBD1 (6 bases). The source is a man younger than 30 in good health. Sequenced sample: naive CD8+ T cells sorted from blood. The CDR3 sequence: CASSLRGAPGNTIYF. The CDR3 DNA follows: TGTGCCAGCAGCTTGCGGGGGGCGCCTGGAAACACCATATATTTT.